This T cell receptor (beta chain) was sequenced for a study of blood T cell repertoires in COVID-19. V shed 3 bases, J shed 2 bases, and the junction held 9 bases outside the gene matches. The CDR3 sequence is 18 residues long. The germline gives CDR1 SGHRS, CDR2 YFSETQ. Libraries were prepared by immunoSEQ multiplex PCR; TCRdb keeps only in-frame clonotypes and omits some of them. Of tens of thousands of clones listed, approximately 88% are singletons. The specimen sequenced was peripheral blood. The TCR sequence derives from a human donor with active COVID-19. The donor label of this sample is uncertain. This sequence joins TRBV5-1 and TRBJ2-5, with TRBD2 matching 14 bases. In nucleotides, the CDR3 is TGCGCCAGCAGCTACTTCGGACTAGCGGGGGGTTTTCAAGAGACCCAGTACTTC. Amino acids: CASSYFGLAGGFQETQYF.